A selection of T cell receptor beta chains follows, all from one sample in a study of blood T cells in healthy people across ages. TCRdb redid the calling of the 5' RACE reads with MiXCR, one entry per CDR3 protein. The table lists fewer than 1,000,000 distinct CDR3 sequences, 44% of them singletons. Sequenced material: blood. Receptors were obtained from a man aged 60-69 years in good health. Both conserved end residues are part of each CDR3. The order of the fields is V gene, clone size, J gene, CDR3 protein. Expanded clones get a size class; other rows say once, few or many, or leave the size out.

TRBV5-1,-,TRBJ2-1,CASSLLGDSSYNEQFF
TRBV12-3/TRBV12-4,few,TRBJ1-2,CASREDSAYGYTF
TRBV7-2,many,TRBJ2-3,CASRQGSTDTQYF
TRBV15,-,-,CATSRDLRGYSGEQYF
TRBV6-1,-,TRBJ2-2,CASSPRGLAEISNTGELFF
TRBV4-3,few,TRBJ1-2,CASSQDVGPTYGYTF
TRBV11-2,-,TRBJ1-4,CASSLNFGVANEKLFF
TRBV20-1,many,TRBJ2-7,CSARGGAKGEQYF
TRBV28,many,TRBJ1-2,CASRSSGQGSYGYTF
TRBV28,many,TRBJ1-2,CASTTRGQGTIYGYTF
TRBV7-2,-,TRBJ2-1,CASSLDLGADRNEQFF
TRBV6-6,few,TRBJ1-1,CAIGQGANTEAFF
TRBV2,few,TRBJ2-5,CASRTEETQYF
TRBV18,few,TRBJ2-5,CASSPPMPEQETQYF
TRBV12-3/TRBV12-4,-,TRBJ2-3,CASSLGGNTQYF
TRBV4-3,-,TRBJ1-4,CASSQDHGTYNEKLFF
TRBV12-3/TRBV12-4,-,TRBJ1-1,CASRRTDGTEAFF
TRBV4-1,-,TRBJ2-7,CASSHPGQFTYEQYF
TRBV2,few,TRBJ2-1,CATLTRTVGYNEQFF
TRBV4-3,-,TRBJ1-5,CASSLTGGSGQPQHF
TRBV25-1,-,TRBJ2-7,CASSDAVSSYEQYF
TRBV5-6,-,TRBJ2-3,CASSTPGGWTDTQYF
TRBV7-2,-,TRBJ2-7,CASSLDIGGLGYEQYF
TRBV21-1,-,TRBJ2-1,CASSKGGGNNEQFF
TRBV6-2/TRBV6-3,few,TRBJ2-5,CASSYSWSIQETQYF
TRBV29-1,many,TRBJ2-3,CSVDWIQGHGTDTQYF
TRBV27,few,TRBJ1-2,CASSRRGGSHYGYTF
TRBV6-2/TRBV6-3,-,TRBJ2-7,CASSYGAGPAEQYF
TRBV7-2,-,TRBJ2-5,CASRPGGGVRNEQYF
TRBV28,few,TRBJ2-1,CASSLFIAGENEQFF
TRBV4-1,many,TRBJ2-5,CASRPQDRGPGETQYF
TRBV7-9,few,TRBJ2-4,CASSATINGNIQYF
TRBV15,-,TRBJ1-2,CATSRVGTGNYGYTF
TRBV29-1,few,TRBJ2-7,CSVPPGGITYEQYF
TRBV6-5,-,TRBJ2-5,CASSNVGWQETQYF
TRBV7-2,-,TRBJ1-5,CASTQGGGEEPQHF
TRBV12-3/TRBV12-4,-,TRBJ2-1,CASSSGGASIDEQFF
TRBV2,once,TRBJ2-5,CASIPDLGVRETQYF
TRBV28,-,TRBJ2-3,CASSPGQEDTQYF
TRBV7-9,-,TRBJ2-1,CASSSPQGYNERFF
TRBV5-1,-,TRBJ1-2,CASSEEGGVGYTF
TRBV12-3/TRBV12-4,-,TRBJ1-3,CASSLFGGNTIYF
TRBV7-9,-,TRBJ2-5,CATSGGPEETQYF
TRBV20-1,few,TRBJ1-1,CSARGGHAYTEAFF
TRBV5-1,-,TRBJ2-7,CASSLARVDEQYF
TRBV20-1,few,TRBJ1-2,CSARGYGYTF
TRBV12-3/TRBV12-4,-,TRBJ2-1,CASSISIGNEQFF
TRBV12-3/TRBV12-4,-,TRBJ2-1,CASSLGTAQQFF
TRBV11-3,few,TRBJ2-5,CASSLGGDSQETQYF
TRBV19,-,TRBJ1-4,CASSAGTGGVRRNSEKLFF
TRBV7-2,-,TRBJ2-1,CASSSAQYNEQFF
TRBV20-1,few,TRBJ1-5,CSAGPGQGYNQPQHF
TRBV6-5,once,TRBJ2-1,CASRTGGSSYNEQFF
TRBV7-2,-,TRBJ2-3,CASSPAGGQADTQYF
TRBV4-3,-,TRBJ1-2,CASSQDRDGAVYGYTF
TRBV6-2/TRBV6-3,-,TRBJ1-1,CASSSGGHMNTEAFF
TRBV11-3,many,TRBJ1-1,CASSLKQGYLRGDTEAFF
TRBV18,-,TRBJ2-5,CASSRGDSSYQETQYF